This T cell receptor beta chain originates from a study of OX40 agonist ivuxolimab in advanced cancers. About the research overall: Patients with prior anti-PD-1, anti-PD-L1 or anti-CTLA-4 therapy were eligible; approximately 40% had some.

The protocol was immunoSEQ multiplex PCR, while the TCRdb copy is restricted to in-frame clones and leaves out a portion. The table has roughly 61,000 clones, over 80% seen once. Germline V gene data show CDR1 as MGHRA and CDR2 as YSYEKL. V dropped 1 base and J dropped 15; count of bases not matched to a gene: 13. The CDR3 runs 15 residues. This chain connects TRBV4-1 to TRBJ2-1, with TRBD2 matching 9 bases. The sequence derives from an adult with an advanced solid tumor such as melanoma, head and neck, liver or kidney cancer. The sample in question was CD4+ or CD8+ T cells sorted from blood, obtained in a trial of the OX40 agonist ivuxolimab. DNA of the CDR3: TGCGCCAGCAGCCAAGTCGGGGGTAGCGGGAGTGTTCGGTTCTTC. Protein product: CASSQVGGSGSVRFF.